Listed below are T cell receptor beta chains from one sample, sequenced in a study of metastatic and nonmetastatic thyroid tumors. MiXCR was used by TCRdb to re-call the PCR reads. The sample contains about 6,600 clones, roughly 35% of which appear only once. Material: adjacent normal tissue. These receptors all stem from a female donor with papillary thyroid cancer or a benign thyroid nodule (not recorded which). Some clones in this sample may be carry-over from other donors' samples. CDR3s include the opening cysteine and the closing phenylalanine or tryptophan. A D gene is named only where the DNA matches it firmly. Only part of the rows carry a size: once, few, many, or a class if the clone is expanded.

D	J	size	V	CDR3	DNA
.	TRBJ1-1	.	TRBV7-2	CASNLALGGITEAFF	TGTGCCAGCAACTTAGCGTTGGGGGGGATCACTGAAGCTTTCTTT
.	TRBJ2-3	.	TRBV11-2	CASSYRGAYRDTQYF	TGTGCCAGCAGCTATCGCGGCGCCTACCGAGATACGCAGTATTTT
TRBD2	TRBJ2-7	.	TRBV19	CASSIKGSRGGSSYEQYF	TGTGCCAGTAGTATAAAGGGATCGCGGGGAGGGAGCTCCTACGAGCAGTACTTC
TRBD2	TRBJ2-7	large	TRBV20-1	CSARGLAGDEQYF	TGCAGTGCTAGAGGACTAGCGGGGGACGAGCAGTACTTC
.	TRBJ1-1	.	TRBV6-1	CASSRYPVHSMNTEAFF	TGTGCCAGTAGCCGCTATCCTGTTCATTCGATGAACACTGAAGCTTTCTTT
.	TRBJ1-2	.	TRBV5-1	CASSLSGRDYGYTF	TGCGCCAGCAGCTTGTCTGGGAGGGACTATGGCTACACCTTC
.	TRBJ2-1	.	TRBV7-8	CTSSPRISMNEQFF	TGTACCAGCAGCCCCCGTATTAGCATGAATGAGCAGTTCTTC
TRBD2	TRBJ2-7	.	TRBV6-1	CASTGTGGSYEQYF	TGTGCCAGCACCGGAACGGGGGGCTCCTACGAGCAGTACTTC
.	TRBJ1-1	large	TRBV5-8	CASSLGGHRNTEAFF	TGTGCCAGCAGCTTGGGAGGGCACAGGAACACTGAAGCTTTCTTT
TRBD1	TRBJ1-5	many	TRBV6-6	CASSYGQGFQPQHF	TGTGCCAGCAGTTACGGACAGGGTTTTCAGCCCCAGCATTTT
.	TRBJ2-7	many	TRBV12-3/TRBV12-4	CASSWGSEAYEQYF	TGTGCCAGCAGTTGGGGTAGCGAAGCTTACGAGCAGTACTTC
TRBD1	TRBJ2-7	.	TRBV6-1	CASRQAGQGFGLCEQYF	TGTGCCAGCAGGCAAGCCGGACAGGGGTTTGGATTATGCGAGCAGTACTTC
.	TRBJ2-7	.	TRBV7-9	CASSPAGYNYEQYF	TGTGCCAGCAGCCCTGCGGGATACAACTACGAGCAGTACTTC
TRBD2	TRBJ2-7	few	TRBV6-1	CASSRRTSGGGQYF	TGTGCCAGCAGCCGTCGGACTAGCGGGGGCGGGCAGTACTTC
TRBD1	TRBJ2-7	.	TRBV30	CAWSRGRYEQYF	TGTGCCTGGAGCAGGGGGCGCTACGAGCAGTACTTC
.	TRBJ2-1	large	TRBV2	CASTLSAGLNEQFF	TGTGCCAGCACCCTTTCGGCAGGACTCAATGAGCAGTTCTTC
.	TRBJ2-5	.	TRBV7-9	CASLFPGEETQYF	TGTGCCAGCCTTTTCCCTGGCGAAGAGACCCAGTACTTC
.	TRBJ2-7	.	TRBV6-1	CASTPTGGVLYEQYF	TGTGCCAGCACTCCCACCGGTGGTGTACTCTACGAGCAGTACTTC
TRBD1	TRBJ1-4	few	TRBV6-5	CASSYWGTGRREKLFF	TGTGCCAGCAGCTACTGGGGGACAGGCCGGAGGGAAAAACTGTTTTTT
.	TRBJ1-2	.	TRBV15	CATSGPDSNYGYTF	TGTGCCACCAGCGGACCCGACAGTAACTATGGCTACACCTTC
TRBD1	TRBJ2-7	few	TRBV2	CASRGQGVGEQYF	TGTGCCAGCAGGGGACAGGGGGTAGGTGAGCAGTACTTC
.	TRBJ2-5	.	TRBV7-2	CASSLAAQPRETQYF	TGTGCCAGCAGCTTAGCGGCCCAGCCCCGTGAGACCCAGTACTTC
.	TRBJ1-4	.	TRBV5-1	CASSLVGKGTEKLFF	TGCGCCAGCAGCTTGGTAGGGAAGGGTACCGAAAAACTGTTTTTT
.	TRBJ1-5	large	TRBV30	CAWSGGHSNQPQHF	TGTGCCTGGAGTGGGGGGCATAGCAATCAGCCCCAGCATTTT
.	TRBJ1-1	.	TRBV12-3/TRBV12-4	CASSFRQMNTEAFF	TGTGCCAGCAGTTTTAGACAGATGAACACTGAAGCTTTCTTT
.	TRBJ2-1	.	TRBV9	CASSVGTIGYNEQFF	TGTGCCAGCAGCGTAGGGACTATCGGGTACAATGAGCAGTTCTTC
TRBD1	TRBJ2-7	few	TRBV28	CAIPDRASYEQYF	TGTGCCATCCCAGACAGGGCTTCCTACGAGCAGTACTTC
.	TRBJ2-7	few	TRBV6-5	CASSYGPRSYEQYF	TGTGCCAGCAGTTACGGGCCGAGGTCCTACGAGCAGTACTTC
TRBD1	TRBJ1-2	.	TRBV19	CASSKGAGGYTF	TGTGCCAGTAGTAAGGGGGCGGGAGGCTACACCTTC
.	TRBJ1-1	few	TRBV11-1	CASSLAGGAAEAFF	TGTGCCAGCAGCTTAGCGGGGGGCGCGGCTGAAGCTTTCTTT
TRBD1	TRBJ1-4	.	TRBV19	CASSIGTGANEKLFF	TGTGCCAGTAGTATCGGGACAGGAGCTAATGAAAAACTGTTTTTT
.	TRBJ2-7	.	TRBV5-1	CASRSGTANSYEQYF	TGCGCCAGCCGATCCGGGACTGCCAACTCCTACGAGCAGTACTTC
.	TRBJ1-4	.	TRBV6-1	CASSEMGSGEKLFF	TGTGCCAGCAGTGAAATGGGGTCGGGCGAAAAACTGTTTTTT
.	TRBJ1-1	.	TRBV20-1	CSASLRVLTEAFF	TGCAGTGCCAGTCTCAGGGTTCTCACTGAAGCTTTCTTT
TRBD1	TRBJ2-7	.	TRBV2	CASTRGTGSYEQYF	TGTGCCAGCACGAGGGGGACAGGGTCCTACGAGCAGTACTTC
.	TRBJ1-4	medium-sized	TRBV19	CASSSDSGRRNEKLFF	TGTGCCAGTAGTTCAGACTCGGGACGGAGAAATGAAAAACTGTTTTTT
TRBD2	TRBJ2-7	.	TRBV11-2	CASSLTSGTTSYEQYF	TGTGCCAGCAGCTTGACTAGCGGGACTACCTCCTACGAGCAGTACTTC
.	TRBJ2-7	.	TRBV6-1	CASSSPGGTAEQYF	TGTGCCAGCAGTAGCCCCGGAGGGACTGCCGAGCAGTACTTC
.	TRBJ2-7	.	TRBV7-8	CASSLGGRLKHEQYF	TGTGCCAGCAGCTTAGGTGGCCGCCTGAAACACGAGCAGTACTTC
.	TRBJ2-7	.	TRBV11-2	CASSLGGGIQYEQYF	TGTGCCAGCAGCTTAGGAGGAGGGATCCAATACGAGCAGTACTTC
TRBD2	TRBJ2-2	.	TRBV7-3	CASSPPAGGPNTGELFF	TGTGCCAGCAGCCCCCCGGCGGGAGGCCCAAACACCGGGGAGCTGTTTTTT